The clone carrying this T cell receptor (beta chain) was seen many times. Its antigen is as yet unknown. Each single cDNA molecule received a unique molecular identifier. In TCRdb, the 5' RACE reads were re-called with MiXCR into one record per CDR3 protein. The table has about 29,000 distinct CDR3 sequences, approximately 4.7% seen once. The data originate from a study of early T cells in non-severe SARS-CoV-2 infection. Study-wide background: Unsorted whole-blood RNA was sequenced in bulk, leaving chains unpaired. Study results and limitations: Matching against VDJdb likely underestimated virus-specific expansions, favoring anti-spike CD8.

CDR1 and CDR2 from the germline V gene are LNHDA and SQIVND (reference sequence). This CDR3 is 14 amino acids long. Trimming at V came to 5 bases and at J to 5 bases, leaving 7 bases not matched to a gene. Material: whole blood. The receptor comes from an adult who was a healthcare worker with PCR-confirmed SARS-CoV-2 infection or an uninfected control (not recorded which). The J gene is TRBJ2-5, the V gene TRBV19; 8 nucleotides match TRBD2. The DNA for the CDR3 is TGTGCCAGTAGTCCGGGAGGGCCAAGGGAGACCCAGTACTTC. Encoded protein: CASSPGGPRETQYF.